This T cell receptor (beta chain) was found in a study of Ad26.COV2.S vaccination and SARS-CoV-2 variants. Study context: The donor participated in the COV1001 trial, in its Ad26.COV2.S arm. Recipients of Ad26.COV2.S got it intramuscularly, once or twice 56 days apart.

Trimming stripped 1 base from V and 0 bases from J, with 13 bases between. CDR1 SGHAT and CDR2 FQDESV come from the germline V gene (reference sequence). The length of the CDR3 is 16 residues. Profiling relied on immunoSEQ multiplex PCR, and the TCRdb table lists in-frame clones only, not all of them. The repertoire holds hundreds of thousands of clones, with about 90% as singletons. Treatment specified: roughly 19 received Ad26.COV2.S at low or high dose, single or two shots; 5 received placebo; per-sample allocation not given. Collection of the samples took place on day 63 after the first injection of vaccine or placebo. Donation came from an adult in Boston who was aged 18-55 years.

This sequence originates from a person aged 18-65 years who received the Ad26.COV2.S COVID-19 vaccine or a placebo. The material sequenced was peripheral blood, taken in a trial of Ad26.COV2.S vaccine versus placebo. V gene TRBV11-1 combines with J gene TRBJ2-7, with D perhaps given as TRBD1 or TRBD2 (5 bases each). In DNA form, the CDR3 reads TGTGCCAGCAGCTTAGTGGGACCGTCGAGCTCCTACGAGCAGTACTTC. Protein product: CASSLVGPSSSYEQYF.